These 14 T cell receptor beta chains share one sample of origin, sequenced in a study of kidney transplant recipient with SARS-CoV-2 infection. TCRdb re-called the reads with MiXCR, one entry per CDR3 protein. The repertoire has 200,000 to 300,000 distinct CDR3 sequences, less than 35% of them found once; the top ten carry more than 6.5%. The specimen was a blood sample, collected at baseline and on day 111 from a kidney transplant recipient. Every receptor here comes from a male patient aged 25-45 years who had COVID-19 and was a kidney transplant recipient. The graft donor may have given rise to some T cells.

The V and J genes are TRBV7-8 and TRBJ1-1; D is possibly TRBD1 (6 bases). The CDR3 is 16 amino acids. Trimming pared 2 bases from V and 0 bases from J, leaving 13 bases between. Per the germline V gene, CDR1 is SGHVS and CDR2 is FQNEAQ. The CDR3 sequence is CASSLKGYRVNTEAFF. The CDR3 bases are TGTGCCAGCAGCTTAAAGGGGTACAGGGTGAACACTGAAGCTTTCTTT.

This clonotype was observed a few times. The genes are TRBV29-1 and TRBJ2-1, with D perhaps matching TRBD1 (8 bases). The CDR3 runs to 14 residues. Germline lookup yields CDR1 SQVTM and CDR2 ANQGSEA. V was trimmed by 7 bases and J by 1 base, leaving 14 bases between them. CDR3 amino acids: CSAVQGGSYNEQFF. DNA of the CDR3: TGCAGCGCGGTACAGGGGGGGTCCTACAATGAGCAGTTCTTC.

The sample holds many counts of this clonotype. V is TRBV9 and J is TRBJ2-7; 8 positions agree with TRBD2. The V and J ends lost 0 bases and 4 bases, in that order; junction bases with no gene match: 6. Germline-derived CDR1 and CDR2 are SGDLS and YYNGEE. There are 15 residues in the CDR3. The CDR3 here is CASSVGAGDEYEQYF. CDR3 DNA: TGTGCCAGCAGCGTAGGAGCGGGGGATGAGTACGAGCAGTACTTC.

This clonotype was seen at least ten times. The rearrangement links TRBV7-9 to TRBJ1-2; maybe TRBD1 (5 bases). Germline V CDR1 and CDR2: SEHNR, FQNEAQ (reference sequence). The CDR3 extends over 11 amino acids. V lost 6 bases to trimming and J lost 8 bases, with 10 bases between them. The CDR3 loop reads CASSRGEGYTF. The CDR3 DNA reads TGTGCCAGCAGTAGGGGAGAGGGCTACACCTTC.

A note on this clonotype: A much larger clone differs from this one at a single base, so this may be a read error. The rearrangement joins TRBV6-5 to TRBJ1-2, with a possible D match to TRBD1 (5 bases). CDR1 is MNHEY, CDR2 SVGAGI, per germline. The V gene lost 5 bases and the J gene lost 4 bases, with 23 bases spanning the gap. CDR3 length equals 17 residues. The CDR3 nucleotides read TGTGCCAGCAGTGTTTGCTTAGGTGGGGGAAAGACCTATGGCTACACCTTC. Its protein product is CASSVCLGGGKTYGYTF.

Of note for this clonotype: This sequence may be a read error, since a much larger clone differs from it by one base. This chain uses TRBV27 with TRBJ2-7; unclear D gene. The CDR3 length is 15 residues. CDR1 MNHEY and CDR2 SMNVEV come from the germline V gene (reference sequence). V was trimmed by 5 bases and J by 3 bases, leaving 17 bases between them. CDR3 loop: CASSVTEAVNYEQYF. The CDR3 DNA is TGTGCCAGCAGTGTCACCGAGGCAGTCAACTACGAGCAGTACTTC.

With regard to this clonotype: A much larger clone differs from this one at a single base, so this may be a read error. The rearrangement links TRBV20-1 to TRBJ2-2; the D gene could be TRBD1 or TRBD2 (5 bases each). This CDR3 is built from 16 residues. CDR1 is DFQATT, CDR2 SNEGSKA, per germline (reference sequence). CDR3: CSARPQEYANTGELCF. For the CDR3, the DNA is TGCAGTGCTAGACCACAGGAGTACGCGAACACCGGGGAGCTGTGTTTT.

Notes on this clonotype: A much larger clone sits a single nucleotide away, making a read error possible. The CDR3 ends on some other residue instead of the conserved phenylalanine or tryptophan, so this is likely a read error. The chain recombines TRBV27 with TRBJ2-2; TRBD2 matches 10 bases. With 4 bases clipped from V and 5 bases from J, the junction kept 10 bases outside the gene matches. This CDR3 is 17 amino acids long. Germline V gene lookup returns CDR1 MNHEY and CDR2 SMNVEV (reference sequence). CDR3 region: CASSYPSSGRGTGELFS. As DNA, the CDR3 is TGTGCCAGCAGTTACCCCTCTAGCGGGAGAGGAACCGGGGAGCTGTTTTCT.

This chain uses TRBV6-4 with TRBJ1-2; the D is unclear. Germline assignment: CDR1 MRHNA and CDR2 SNTAGT. There are 17 residues in the CDR3. Between the trimmed V and J ends, which lost 5 bases and 4 bases, there was a span of 23 bases. This CDR3 is CASSSARSHGNTYGYTF. CDR3 DNA: TGTGCCAGCAGTTCAGCTCGCTCACACGGAAATACCTATGGCTACACCTTC.

This clonotype was recorded a few times. The chain carries TRBV20-1 and TRBJ2-3, with a weak D call TRBD2 (6 bases). CDR1 and CDR2 from the germline V gene are DFQATT and SNEGSKA (reference sequence). This CDR3 has 15 amino acids. V was shortened by 0 bases and J by 2 bases, with 12 bases between the two germline ends. Here the CDR3 DNA reads TGCAGTGCTAGAGATGGCGCTAGCGCCACAGATACGCAGTATTTT. Its protein is CSARDGASATDTQYF.

This clonotype turned up a few times. CDR3 in amino acids: CVTGTLSYEQYF. CDR3 bases: TGTGTCACAGGGACTTTGTCCTACGAGCAGTACTTC. The chain couples TRBV6-1 to TRBJ2-7; D may match TRBD1 or TRBD2 (6 bases each). The length of the CDR3 is 12 residues. Germline CDR1 is MNHNS and CDR2 is SASEGT.

There are a few counts of this clonotype. V gene TRBV18 combines with J gene TRBJ1-1; D remains ambiguous. The ends were cut back, 1 base at V and 3 bases at J, with 6 bases in the middle. Looked up from germline, CDR1 is KGHSH and CDR2 is LQKENI. The CDR3 is 13 residues long. The chain's CDR3 is CASSPRQDTEAFF. CDR3 nucleotides: TGTGCCAGCTCACCACGCCAGGACACTGAAGCTTTCTTT. Filled out from reference TRBV18 and TRBJ1-1, the complete variable domain reads NAGVMQNPRHLVRRRGQEARLRCSPMKGHSHVYWYRQLPEEGLKFMVYLQKENIIDESGMPKERFSAEFPKEGPSILRIQQVVRGDSAAYFCASSPRQDTEAFFGQGTRLTVV.

This clonotype was seen ten or more times. The chain recombines TRBV11-1 with TRBJ1-2; D unresolved. Deletions cut 5 bases from V and 4 bases from J, with 23 bases between. CDR1 is SGHAT and CDR2 is FQDESV in the germline V gene (reference sequence). The length of the CDR3 is 17 residues. The CDR3 region has the DNA TGTGCCAGCAGCGTTAACCCTAAGGCTGGAAAGACCTATGGCTACACCTTC. Translating it yields CASSVNPKAGKTYGYTF.

Regarding this clonotype: A much larger clone sits a single nucleotide away, making a read error possible. This chain links TRBV20-1 with TRBJ1-1, with a possible D match to TRBD1 (6 bases). CDR3 length equals 16 residues. The V gene lost 8 bases and the J gene lost 2 bases, with 24 bases spanning the gap. Germline lookup yields CDR1 DFQATT and CDR2 SNEGSKA (reference sequence). CDR3 coding DNA: TGCAGTTCAAACAAGGGGTCAGGGGCCGCTAACACTGAAGCTTTCTTT. The encoded protein is CSSNKGSGAANTEAFF.